One T cell receptor (beta chain) is described in this entry. T cells were sequenced at a targeted depth of 1 in 200,000 to 1 in 1 million. Data came from immunoSEQ multiplex PCR; TCRdb stores just in-frame clones and leaves some out. The table includes 150,000 to 200,000 clones, about 80% detected once. The CDR3 is 17 residues long. The germline CDR1 and CDR2 sequences are KGHSH and LQKENI. Trimming took 0 bases from V and 3 from J; bases not matched to a gene: 6. The record originates from a study of cytotoxic CD8 clonotypes in ibrutinib-treated CLL. This chain links TRBV18 with TRBJ1-4, with TRBD1 matching 8 bases. The sequence derives from a human donor with chronic lymphocytic leukemia. The source material was PBMCs, sampled after 12 months of ibrutinib treatment. The CDR3 region is CASSPPRTGKANEKLFF. In DNA, the CDR3 is TGTGCCAGCTCACCACCGAGGACAGGGAAAGCTAATGAAAAACTGTTTTTT.